This T cell receptor beta chain was found in a study of shared clonotypes between healthy human individuals. The repertoire was sequenced with immunoSEQ multiplex PCR; TCRdb's copy has only in-frame clones and lacks some. Of hundreds of thousands of clones in the sample, about 97% are singletons; the top ten hold roughly 0.23%. Naive CD8 cells lacked CD45RO and underwent positive selection for CCR7, leaving out terminally differentiated effector memory CD45RA+ cells. Sequencing was performed on naive CD8+ T cells sorted from blood. The TCR sequence derives from a man younger than 40 in good health.

The CDR3 spells CASSPIEQGYYGYTF. Here the CDR3 DNA reads TGTGCCAGCAGTCCCATCGAACAGGGTTACTATGGCTACACCTTC. The gene calls are TRBV28 and TRBJ1-2, with D possibly matching TRBD1 (6 bases). V was clipped by 5 bases and J by 3 bases, with 16 bases between them. Looked up from germline, CDR1 is MDHEN and CDR2 is SYDVKM. This CDR3 is built from 15 residues.